The present TCR beta chain was sequenced within a study of CD4 T cells in relation to SARS-CoV-2 and coronaviruses. Points on this clone: Its antigen remains unidentified.

Assay used: immunoSEQ multiplex PCR; TCRdb lists only in-frame clones, some missing. The sample has just over 35,000 clones, 77% seen once. More than 8.5 x 10^4 naive or memory CD4+ cells were cultured with CEF peptides for about nine days. The CDR3 totals 13 residues. Trimming removed 2 bases from V and 3 bases from J, with 7 bases in between. CDR1 and CDR2 from the germline V gene are MDHEN and SYDVKM. The V and J genes are TRBV28 and TRBJ1-1; D unresolved. The specimen was memory CD4+ T cells from PBMCs, cultured in vitro. This receptor was taken from an adult with COVID-19. CDR3 sequence reads: CASSLVRYTEAFF. The CDR3 DNA is TGTGCCAGCAGTTTAGTCAGGTACACTGAAGCTTTCTTT.